Listed here are 18 T cell receptor beta chains from one sample, sequenced in a study of blood T cell repertoires in COVID-19. This table comes from immunoSEQ multiplex PCR, and its TCRdb copy is limited to in-frame clones, with some not included. Of roughly 140,000 clones detected, approximately 86% appear once; the ten largest clones hold over 1.5%. Sequenced input: peripheral blood. The receptors were gathered from an older man with acute or convalescent COVID-19.

This chain uses TRBV6-5 with TRBJ2-7; 7 bases line up with TRBD1. The length of the CDR3 is 14 residues. V shed 5 bases, J shed 0 bases, and the junction held 4 bases outside the gene matches. Germline V gene data show CDR1 as MNHEY and CDR2 as SVGAGI. The CDR3 coding sequence is TGTGCCAGCAGTCCACGGGACAGCTCCTACGAGCAGTACTTC. Protein sequence: CASSPRDSSYEQYF.

V and J are TRBV7-2 and TRBJ2-5; D not resolved. Trimming left V 5 bases short and J 4 bases short, with 5 bases between. This CDR3 is 11 amino acids long. Germline V gene sequence: CDR1 SGHTA, CDR2 FQGNSA. CDR3 residues: CASSKRETQYF. The CDR3 DNA sequence: TGTGCCAGCAGCAAGCGAGAGACCCAGTACTTC. Based on the CDR3 plus reference TRBV7-2 and TRBJ2-5, the full variable domain is GAGVSQSPSNKVTEKGKDVELRCDPISGHTALYWYRQSLGQGLEFLIYFQGNSAPDKSGLPSDRFSAERTGGSVSTLTIQRTQQEDSAVYLCASSKRETQYFGPGTRLLVL.

This rearrangement joins TRBV7-2 to TRBJ2-1, with 8 bases matching TRBD1. The germline CDR1 and CDR2 sequences are SGHTA and FQGNSA. This CDR3 has 15 residues. V gave up 5 bases and J gave up 1 base; unmatched junction bases: 4. The CDR3 here is CASSPRTGSYNEQFF. As DNA, the CDR3 is TGTGCCAGCAGCCCCAGGACAGGGTCCTACAATGAGCAGTTCTTC.

This clone was found once. This rearrangement joins TRBV5-1 to TRBJ2-1; 9 positions match TRBD1. The CDR3 runs 16 residues. Losses at the gene ends were 4 bases for V and 2 bases for J; bases not matched to a gene: 7. Looked up from germline, CDR1 is SGHRS and CDR2 is YFSETQ. As DNA, the CDR3 is TGCGCCAGCAGCAGCGAGGACAGGGGCCCCTACAATGAGCAGTTCTTC. Translating gives CASSSEDRGPYNEQFF.

CDR3 DNA: TGTGCCAGTAGCCACCTAGGACAGGGACTTAACACCGGGGAGCTGTTTTTT. As protein: CASSHLGQGLNTGELFF. This chain links TRBV19 with TRBJ2-2, with 8 bases aligning to TRBD1. The trim removed 6 bases at V and 2 bases at J, leaving 11 bases unmatched. This CDR3 spans 17 amino acids. Germline CDR1 reads LNHDA; CDR2 reads SQIVND (reference sequence).

The chain links TRBV9 to TRBJ2-5, with 7 bases identical to TRBD1. Germline CDR1 reads SGDLS; CDR2 reads YYNGEE. The junction had 9 bases not matched to a gene; V was cut back by 4 bases and J by 3 bases. CDR3 size: 15 residues. Written as DNA, the CDR3 is TGTGCCAGCAGCTCCCATCCGGGACAGAAAGAGACCCAGTACTTC. This codes for CASSSHPGQKETQYF. Full variable domain (rest looked up from reference TRBV9 and TRBJ2-5): DSGVTQTPKHLITATGQRVTLRCSPRSGDLSVYWYQQSLDQGLQFLIQYYNGEERAKGNILERFSAQQFPDLHSELNLSSLELGDSALYFCASSSHPGQKETQYFGPGTRLLVL.

The chain couples TRBV5-1 to TRBJ1-5, with 9 bases fitting TRBD1. Germline V gene data show CDR1 as SGHRS and CDR2 as YFSETQ. This CDR3 is built from 15 residues. V shed 1 base, J shed 2 bases, and the junction held 1 base outside the gene matches. Written as DNA, the CDR3 is TGCGCCAGCAGCTTGACAGGGGGCGGCAATCAGCCCCAGCATTTT. As protein: CASSLTGGGNQPQHF.

The V gene is TRBV7-8, the J gene TRBJ2-3; the D gene is possibly TRBD2 (5 bases). The germline CDR1 and CDR2 sequences are SGHVS and FQNEAQ. V lost 0 bases to trimming and J lost 6 bases, with 10 bases between them. The CDR3 has 14 residues. CDR3 coding DNA: TGTGCCAGCAGCTTAGCGGTCCTAGCCGATACGCAGTATTTT. It yields the protein CASSLAVLADTQYF.

The V gene is TRBV27, the J gene TRBJ1-2; TRBD1 agrees at 7 bases. Trimming cost V 5 bases and J 4 bases; bases outside gene matches: 7. Germline CDR1 MNHEY, CDR2 SMNVEV (reference sequence). CDR3 size: 14 residues. The CDR3 region is CASSGKGAVYGYTF. The CDR3 DNA reads TGTGCCAGCAGTGGGAAGGGGGCCGTCTATGGCTACACCTTC.

V gene TRBV6-4 combines with J gene TRBJ1-4; D is perhaps TRBD1 (6 bases). V lost 6 bases and J 0 bases, leaving 20 bases between the germline ends. Germline CDR1 is MRHNA and CDR2 is SNTAGT. CDR3 length: 18 amino acids. The CDR3 here is CASSADSPGIATNEKLFF. The CDR3 DNA reads as TGTGCCAGCAGCGCGGACAGCCCCGGGATTGCAACTAATGAAAAACTGTTTTTT.

The chain has TRBV5-1 and TRBJ2-1, with D hard to call. Per germline, CDR1 SGHRS and CDR2 YFSETQ. Trimming shortened V by 1 base and J by 1 base, and 6 bases separated the two germline ends. The CDR3 length is 14 residues. CDR3 nucleotides: TGCGCCAGCAGCTTGCCAGGTTCCTACAATGAGCAGTTCTTC. It encodes CASSLPGSYNEQFF.

The rearrangement joins TRBV6-1 to TRBJ1-2; D is ambiguous. V was pared by 3 bases and J by 8 bases, with 13 bases between. Germline CDR1 and CDR2: MNHNS and SASEGT. This CDR3 comprises 13 residues. The CDR3 is CASSEDSLWGYTF. The DNA for the CDR3 is TGTGCCAGCAGTGAGGACTCCCTTTGGGGCTACACCTTC.

The J gene is TRBJ2-1, the V gene TRBV7-9; TRBD1 might be the D (5 bases). Germline V gene lookup returns CDR1 SEHNR and CDR2 FQNEAQ (reference sequence). The CDR3 is 15 residues long. Trimming removed 5 bases at V and 2 bases at J, with 13 bases between. CDR3 DNA: TGTGCCAGCAGCCAGGGTCGAAGGGCCTACAATGAGCAGTTCTTC. It translates to CASSQGRRAYNEQFF.

The chain couples TRBV11-2 to TRBJ1-2, with D possibly matching TRBD1 (5 bases). The CDR3 contains 14 residues. Trimming took 5 bases from V and 7 from J, leaving 17 bases between them. CDR1 is SGHAT and CDR2 is FQNNGV in the germline V gene. The CDR3 nucleotides read TGTGCCAGCAGCCCCGGGACTCGGGGATCTGGCTACACCTTC. It specifies CASSPGTRGSGYTF.

The rearrangement uses TRBV28 and TRBJ1-1; the match to TRBD1 covers 8 bases. The V and J ends lost 3 bases and 0 bases, in that order; junction bases with no gene match: 15. Germline loops: CDR1 MDHEN, CDR2 SYDVKM. This CDR3 has 19 amino acids. CDR3 sequence reads: CASSFPTTGAHPLNTEAFF. The CDR3 nucleotides are TGTGCCAGCAGTTTCCCCACGACAGGGGCCCACCCCTTGAACACTGAAGCTTTCTTT.

V is TRBV5-1 and J is TRBJ2-2, with TRBD1 identical over 7 bases. The CDR3 covers 15 residues. The trim removed 4 bases at V and 5 bases at J, leaving 8 bases unmatched. Germline-derived CDR1 and CDR2 are SGHRS and YFSETQ. This chain's CDR3 is CASSPTGELTGELFF. As DNA, the CDR3 is TGCGCCAGCAGCCCAACAGGGGAACTAACCGGGGAGCTGTTTTTT.

The rearrangement links TRBV5-1 to TRBJ1-1; maybe TRBD1 (6 bases). The CDR3 extends over 11 amino acids. The V end was cut by 7 bases, the J end by 7 bases, with 11 bases between. Germline V gene sequence: CDR1 SGHRS, CDR2 YFSETQ. Here the CDR3 reads CASSGEGEAFF. CDR3 nucleotides: TGCGCCAGCTCAGGGGAGGGTGAAGCTTTCTTT.

The chain is built from TRBV3-1 (or the pseudogene TRBV3-2) and TRBJ2-7, with D perhaps TRBD2 (6 bases). Trimming left V 4 bases short and J 10 bases short, with 17 bases between. Germline loops: CDR1 LGHDT, CDR2 YNNKEL (reference sequence). The CDR3 loop spans 13 amino acids. The CDR3 spells CASSPRREEYQYF. The DNA for the CDR3 is TGTGCCAGCAGCCCCCGCAGGGAGGAATACCAGTACTTC.